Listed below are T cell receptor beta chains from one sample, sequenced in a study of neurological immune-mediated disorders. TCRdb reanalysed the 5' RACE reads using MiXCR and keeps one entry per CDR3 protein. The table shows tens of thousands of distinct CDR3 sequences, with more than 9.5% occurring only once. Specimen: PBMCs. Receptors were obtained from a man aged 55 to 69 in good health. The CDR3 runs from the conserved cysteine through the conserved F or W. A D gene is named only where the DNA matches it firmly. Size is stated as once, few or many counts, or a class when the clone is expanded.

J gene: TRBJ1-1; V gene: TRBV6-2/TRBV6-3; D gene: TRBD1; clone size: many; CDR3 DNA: TGTGCCAGCAGCCGGGGACAGAGCGGGTTCGCTGAAGCTTTCTTT; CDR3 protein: CASSRGQSGFAEAFF
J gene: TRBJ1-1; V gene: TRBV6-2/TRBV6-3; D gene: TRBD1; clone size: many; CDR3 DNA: TGTGCCAGCGGAATGCAGGGGGCGGCCACTGAAGCTTTCTTT; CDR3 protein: CASGMQGAATEAFF
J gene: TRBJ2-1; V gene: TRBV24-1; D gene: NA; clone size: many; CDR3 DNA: TGTGCCACAGTCGGGGGCTCGCGAAATGAGCAGTTCTTC; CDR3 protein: CATVGGSRNEQFF
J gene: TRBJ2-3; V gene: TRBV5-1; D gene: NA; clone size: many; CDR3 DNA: TGCGCCAGCAGCTTGGCCATTGGTCTGGATACGCAGTATTTT; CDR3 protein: CASSLAIGLDTQYF
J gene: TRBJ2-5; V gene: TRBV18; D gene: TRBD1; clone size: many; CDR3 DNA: TGTGCCAGCTCGCCTGACAGGGGCGGAGAGACCCAGTACTTC; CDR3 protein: CASSPDRGGETQYF
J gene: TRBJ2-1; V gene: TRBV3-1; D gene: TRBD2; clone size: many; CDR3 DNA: TGTGCCAGCTCGAAACCGGGACTAGGGTACAATGAGCAGTTCTTC; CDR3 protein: CASSKPGLGYNEQFF
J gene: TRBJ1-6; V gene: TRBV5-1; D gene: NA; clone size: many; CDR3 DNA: TGCGCCAGCAGCTTGAGTTCCCGGGGCTCACCCCTCCACTTT; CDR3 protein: CASSLSSRGSPLHF
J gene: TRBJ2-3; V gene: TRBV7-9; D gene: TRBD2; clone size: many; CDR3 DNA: TGTGCCAGCAGCGGGGAGGGGCGAGATACGCAGTATTTT; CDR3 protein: CASSGEGRDTQYF
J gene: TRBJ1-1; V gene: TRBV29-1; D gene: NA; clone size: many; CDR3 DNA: TGCAGCGCGAGTATTACGGTTGAAGCTTTCTTT; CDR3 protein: CSASITVEAFF
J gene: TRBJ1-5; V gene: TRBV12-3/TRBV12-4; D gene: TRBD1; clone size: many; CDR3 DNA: TGTGCCAGCAGTCGGACAGGGACTCAGCCCCAGCATTTT; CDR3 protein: CASSRTGTQPQHF
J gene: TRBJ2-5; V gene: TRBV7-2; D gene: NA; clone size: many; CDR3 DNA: TGTGCCAGCAGCTTAGCGGGACTGCAAGAGACCCAGTACTTC; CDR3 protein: CASSLAGLQETQYF
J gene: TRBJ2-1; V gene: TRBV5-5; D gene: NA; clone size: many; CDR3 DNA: TGTGCCAGCAGCTCGCGGGACTTGCGAAGCAATGAGCAGTTCTTC; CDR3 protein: CASSSRDLRSNEQFF
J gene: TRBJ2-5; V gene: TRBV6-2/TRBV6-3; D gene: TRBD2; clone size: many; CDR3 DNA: TGTGCCAGCAGTTACTCGGGGGGACTAGCGGGAGCCAACCAAGAGACCCAGTACTTC; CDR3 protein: CASSYSGGLAGANQETQYF
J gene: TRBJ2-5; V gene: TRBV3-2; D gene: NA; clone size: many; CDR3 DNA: TGTGCCAGCAGCCAAGATGCGGGGACAGGACAAGAGACCCAGTACTTC; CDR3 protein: CASSQDAGTGQETQYF
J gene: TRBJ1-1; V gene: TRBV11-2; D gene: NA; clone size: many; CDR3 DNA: TGTGCCAGCCGGCACCTTGGTCGGGGGATGAACACTGAAGCTTTCTTT; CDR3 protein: CASRHLGRGMNTEAFF
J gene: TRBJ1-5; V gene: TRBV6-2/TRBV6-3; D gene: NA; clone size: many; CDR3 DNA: TGTGCCAGCAGCCACCCCCAGGCAGGTGGGGCCTATAGCAATCAGCCCCAGCATTTT; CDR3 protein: CASSHPQAGGAYSNQPQHF
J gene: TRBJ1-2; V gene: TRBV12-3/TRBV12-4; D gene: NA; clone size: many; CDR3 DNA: TGTGCCAGCACCCAATTGAGGACCCATGGCTACACCTTC; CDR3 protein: CASTQLRTHGYTF
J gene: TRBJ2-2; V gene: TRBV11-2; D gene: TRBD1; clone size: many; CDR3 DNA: TGTGCCAGCAGCCAAAACCCAGGGGGCGCAAACGGGGAGCTGTTTTTT; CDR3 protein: CASSQNPGGANGELFF